Below, 18 T cell receptor beta chains from the same sample are listed, as sequenced in a study of shared clonotypes between healthy human individuals. Sequencing used immunoSEQ multiplex PCR; TCRdb keeps in-frame clones, though not all of them. The sample contains roughly 2 million clones, 90% to 95% of which appear only once. Sequenced sample: naive CD4+ T cells sorted from blood. Subset defined: CD45RA+ positively selected. All receptors derive from a man aged 18 to 30 in good health.

The chain couples TRBV30 to TRBJ1-5; TRBD1 aligns across 8 bases. Unmatched junction bases numbered 6, after V lost 2 bases and J lost 3 bases. The CDR3 sequence is 15 residues long. CDR1 is GTSNPN, CDR2 SVGIG, per germline (reference sequence). The DNA of the CDR3 is TGTGCCTGGAGTCCGGGACAGGCCAACAATCAGCCCCAGCATTTT. This encodes CAWSPGQANNQPQHF.

This chain joins TRBV19 and TRBJ2-7; 10 nucleotides line up with TRBD2. V shed 2 bases, J shed 5 bases, and the junction held 3 bases outside the gene matches. CDR1 and CDR2 (germline): LNHDA, SQIVND (reference sequence). CDR3 length: 14 residues. The CDR3 here is CASSITSGIDEQYF. The CDR3 DNA is TGTGCCAGTAGTATAACTAGCGGGATAGACGAGCAGTACTTC.

The V call is TRBV30, the J call TRBJ2-7; D is uncertain. V lost 2 bases to trimming and J lost 6 bases, with 8 bases between them. The length of the CDR3 is 11 residues. Looked up from germline, CDR1 is GTSNPN and CDR2 is SVGIG (reference sequence). The CDR3 here is CAWSLMGEQYF. The DNA of the CDR3 is TGTGCCTGGAGTCTTATGGGCGAGCAGTACTTC.

This chain links TRBV11-3 with TRBJ2-1, with 9 bases aligning to TRBD2. The CDR3 totals 15 residues. V shed 3 bases and J 7 bases; nucleotides not matched to a gene: 7. Germline V gene sequence: CDR1 SGHNT, CDR2 YENEEA. This chain's CDR3 is CASSFSREGQNEQFF. The CDR3 DNA follows: TGTGCCAGCAGCTTTTCGCGGGAGGGCCAAAATGAGCAGTTCTTC.

The V and J genes are TRBV29-1 and TRBJ2-5; D gene uncertain. Between the trimmed V and J ends, which lost 0 bases and 7 bases, there was a span of 21 bases. Per the germline V gene, CDR1 is SQVTM and CDR2 is ANQGSEA. There are 16 residues in the CDR3. The CDR3 loop reads CSVEDSGAPSKGTQYF. The CDR3 coding sequence is TGCAGCGTTGAAGATTCTGGTGCTCCCTCTAAAGGGACCCAGTACTTC.

The rearrangement uses TRBV19 and TRBJ1-1; 7 bases are shared with TRBD1. This CDR3 region has 17 residues. Germline CDR1 is LNHDA and CDR2 is SQIVND (reference sequence). The V gene end was trimmed by 3 bases and the J gene end by 1 base; junction bases not matched to a gene: 11. CDR3 loop: CASSILMLRGRNTEAFF. In DNA form, the CDR3 reads TGTGCCAGTAGTATTCTTATGCTCAGGGGGAGGAACACTGAAGCTTTCTTT.

Remarks on this clone: A read error is possible here, since a much larger clone lies one base away. V usage is TRBV11-2 and J usage is TRBJ2-7, with D maybe TRBD1 (5 bases). Germline loops: CDR1 SGHAT, CDR2 FQNNGV. The CDR3 covers 12 residues. V lost 6 bases and J lost 3, with 9 bases in between. In DNA, the CDR3 is TGTGCCAGCAGTTCAGACAGCTACGAGCAGTACTTC. Residues: CASSSDSYEQYF.

The V gene is TRBV5-6, the J gene TRBJ2-5, with 9 bases matching TRBD2. The CDR3 totals 13 residues. Germline CDR1 reads SGHDT; CDR2 reads YYEEEE. J was trimmed by 4 bases and V by 5 bases; bases with no gene match: 3. The CDR3 DNA sequence: TGTGCCAGCAGGGCACTAGCGGGAGAGACCCAGTACTTC. Its translation is CASRALAGETQYF.

The table lists this clone with a count of one. This chain connects TRBV4-1 to TRBJ2-7; 9 bases fit TRBD2. This CDR3 has 14 amino acids. CDR1 is MGHRA, CDR2 YSYEKL, per germline. Trimming removed 4 bases from V and 0 bases from J; junction bases left unmatched: 1. CDR3 residues: CASSPSGISYEQYF. Here the CDR3 DNA reads TGCGCCAGCAGCCCTAGCGGGATCTCCTACGAGCAGTACTTC.

V gene TRBV18 combines with J gene TRBJ2-3; D uncertain. Trimming left V 5 bases short and J 5 bases short, with 8 bases between. CDR1 KGHSH and CDR2 LQKENI come from the germline V gene. This CDR3 comprises 12 residues. Written as DNA, the CDR3 is TGTGCCAGCTCATTTGATCAAGATACGCAGTATTTT. This gives the protein CASSFDQDTQYF.

This chain connects TRBV4-1 to TRBJ2-7; D possibly matches TRBD1 or TRBD2 (5 bases each). The CDR3 sequence is 16 residues long. Trimming cost V 2 bases and J 6 bases, with 20 bases left between them. Germline CDR1 and CDR2: MGHRA and YSYEKL. The CDR3 spells CASSQWLEEVGAEQYF. The CDR3, as DNA: TGCGCCAGCAGCCAATGGCTTGAGGAGGTCGGGGCCGAGCAGTACTTC.

This chain uses TRBV6-5 with TRBJ1-1; no clear D. CDR1 MNHEY and CDR2 SVGAGI come from the germline V gene. The CDR3 runs 11 residues. The V end lost 2 bases, the J end lost 12 bases, and 10 bases lay between the germline ends. The CDR3 region is CASSYRSESFF. CDR3 nucleotide sequence: TGTGCCAGCAGTTACAGGTCCGAATCTTTCTTT.

This chain joins TRBV5-4 and TRBJ2-1; D may be TRBD2 (6 bases). CDR3 length: 14 residues. Germline V gives CDR1 SGHNT, CDR2 YYREEE (reference sequence). V gave up 9 bases and J gave up 2 bases, with 15 bases separating them. Here the CDR3 reads CATRRASAYNEQFF. In nucleotides, the CDR3 is TGTGCCACTCGACGGGCTAGCGCCTACAATGAGCAGTTCTTC.

V is TRBV9 and J is TRBJ1-6; 7 bases are shared with TRBD1. The CDR3 is 14 residues long. Germline CDR1 SGDLS, CDR2 YYNGEE. Trimming at V came to 0 bases and at J to 13 bases, leaving 7 bases not matched to a gene. This chain's CDR3 is CASSVGDPGGPLHF. Here the CDR3 DNA reads TGTGCCAGCAGCGTAGGTGACCCAGGGGGGCCCCTCCACTTT.

J is TRBJ2-2 and V is TRBV7-9, with 9 bases identical to TRBD2. CDR3 size: 17 residues. The V segment lost 4 bases and the J segment 7 bases; nucleotides outside the gene matches: 13. Germline CDR1 and CDR2: SEHNR and FQNEAQ (reference sequence). The CDR3 reads CASSSRWVAGVIGELFF. The CDR3 nucleotides are TGTGCCAGCAGCTCCAGGTGGGTAGCGGGAGTTATCGGGGAGCTGTTTTTT.

The chain is built from TRBV2 and TRBJ1-5; 11 positions match TRBD1. The CDR3 sequence is 16 residues long. The junction had 9 bases not matched to a gene; V was cut back by 6 bases and J by 5 bases. Germline V gives CDR1 SNHLY, CDR2 FYNNEI. CDR3 nucleotides: TGTGCCAGCAGACTCAACTCGGGACAGGGGGATCAGCCCCAGCATTTT. Amino acids: CASRLNSGQGDQPQHF.

V and J are TRBV7-8 and TRBJ2-7; 10 bases align to TRBD1. From germline, CDR1 is SGHVS and CDR2 FQNEAQ. V gave up 5 bases and J gave up 5 bases; unmatched junction bases: 9. This CDR3 comprises 15 residues. The CDR3 here is CASSAEGQGFDEQYF. CDR3 nucleotides: TGTGCCAGCAGCGCGGAGGGACAGGGGTTCGACGAGCAGTACTTC.

This chain links TRBV2 with TRBJ2-2; no clear D. This CDR3 is built from 11 residues. V gave up 7 bases and J gave up 3 bases, with 3 bases separating them. CDR1 SNHLY and CDR2 FYNNEI come from the germline V gene. The CDR3 nucleotides are TGTGCCAGCATGCACACCGGGGAGCTGTTTTTT. This sequence encodes CASMHTGELFF.